This T cell receptor beta chain came from a study of blood T cell repertoires in COVID-19. Study-wide background: Sources were T cells, B-cell-depleted T cells, or PBMCs; the material itself was cDNA or gDNA.

The CDR3 runs to 15 residues. After removal of 2 bases from V and 5 bases from J, the junction contained 8 bases not matched to a gene. Germline lookup yields CDR1 SGHRS and CDR2 YFSETQ. Seattle enrolled patients during active infection and tracked them longitudinally. Source study methods: Counts of nucleated cells, estimated from reference gene primer amplification, were obtained. Data came from immunoSEQ multiplex PCR; TCRdb stores just in-frame clones and leaves some out. V and J calls and clone size are copied from that table; D and trimming were computed from the DNA. The data contain 210,000 or so clones, 85% to 90% of them seen just once; the ten biggest clones take up roughly 2.7%.

The TCR comes from a man under 40 with COVID-19, enrolled during active disease. The chain recombines TRBV5-1 with TRBJ2-7; 9 bases line up with TRBD2. Sequenced sample: peripheral blood. The CDR3 sequence is CASSFIAGAADEQYF. CDR3 nucleotide sequence: TGCGCCAGCAGCTTTATAGCGGGAGCCGCCGACGAGCAGTACTTC.